This TCR beta chain stems from a study of blood T cell repertoires in COVID-19. Study-wide context: Some COVID-19 samples were acute and others convalescent; all came from the United States, Italy and Spain.

Germline assignment: CDR1 SQVTM and CDR2 ANQGSEA. V trimming: 7 bases; J trimming: 3 bases; junction bases outside the gene matches: 9. The CDR3 sequence is 14 residues long. The protocol was immunoSEQ multiplex PCR, while the TCRdb copy is restricted to in-frame clones and leaves out a portion. The table has roughly 230,000 clones, nearly 90% seen once; the top ten hold 3.5% to 4.5%. The TCR comes from a woman in her twenties or thirties with acute COVID-19. Sample: PBMCs or T cells enriched from blood (not recorded which). V and J are TRBV29-1 and TRBJ2-1, with 7 bases that match TRBD1. The CDR3: CSATTGTGYNEQFF. Here the CDR3 DNA reads TGCAGCGCGACGACAGGGACGGGCTACAATGAGCAGTTCTTC.